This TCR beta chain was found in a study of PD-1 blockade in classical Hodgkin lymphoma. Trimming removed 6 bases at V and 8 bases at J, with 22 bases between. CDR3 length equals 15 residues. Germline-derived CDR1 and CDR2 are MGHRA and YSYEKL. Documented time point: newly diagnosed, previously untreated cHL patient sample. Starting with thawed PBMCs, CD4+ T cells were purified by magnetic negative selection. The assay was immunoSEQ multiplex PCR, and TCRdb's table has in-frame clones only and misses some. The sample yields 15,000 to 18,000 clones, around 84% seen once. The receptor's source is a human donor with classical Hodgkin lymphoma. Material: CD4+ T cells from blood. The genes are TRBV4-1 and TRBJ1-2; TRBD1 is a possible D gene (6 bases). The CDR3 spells CASSLQNRDLTGYTF. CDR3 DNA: TGCGCCAGCAGTCTCCAAAACAGGGACCTCACAGGCTACACCTTC.